This record looks at one T cell receptor beta chain sequence and its context. Its antigen specificity is not known. No much larger clone exists at a distance of one base, and base qualities are not known. This entry belongs to a study of blood T cell repertoires in COVID-19 (dated by TCRdb to between 2020 and 2021). At the level of the whole study: The collaborator samples originated in the United States, Italy and Spain and spanned the acute and convalescent phases of COVID-19. The prospective study material was composed of cDNA or gDNA derived from T cells, B-cell-depleted T cells, or PBMCs. Subjects who had been exposed to COVID-19, were actively infected with it, or had recovered from it provided the deeply sampled blood TCRbeta repertoires that made up the dataset. A freely available public database, intended as a resource for researchers studying the immune response to SARS-CoV-2, is where the repertoires were released. The samples were drawn from two sources: the first 160 participants of the ongoing ImmuneRACE study, and 950 to 1,500 subjects contributed by 6 global collaborators. Sample metadata almost always included a de-identified subject ID, COVID-19 status, age in years and sex. Where available, HLA class I and class II types were taken from metadata supplied by the sample provider and were not determined by assay-based typing.

Beyond this particular receptor, the publication reports: How much clinical and demographic metadata was included differed by source and by participant, and the metadata was provided uncurated.

Whole blood was collected in K2EDTA tubes by collaborating institutions according to the institutions' own protocols. Collaborator samples were shipped for TCRbeta analysis as frozen whole blood, isolated PBMCs, or DNA extracted from either sample type. The germline V gene encodes CDR1 MNHEY and CDR2 SVGAGI. The CDR3 covers 16 residues, taking in both the cysteine and the phenylalanine. Only the CDR3 region is kept as DNA, spanning 48 bases read in frame from base 1. The germline ends are 12 bases apart after V is trimmed by 3 bases and J by 0 bases. TCRbeta CDR3 regions were amplified from genomic DNA using the immunoSEQ Assay, a bias-controlled multiplex PCR. As for the original processing: Nucleated cell counts per sample were estimated from amplification of reference gene primers within the assay. To quantify the absolute abundance of each unique TCRbeta CDR3 rearrangement, sequence reads were collapsed and filtered. For each sample, productive Simpson clonality was calculated as the square root of Simpson's diversity index over productive rearrangements. TCRdb retrieved this table from immuneACCESS and kept in-frame rearrangements only. Not all clones are present; in checked studies, unresolved V genes account for under half, and no reason is known for the remainder. V, J and clone size reflect that table, while D and trimming were determined from the DNA. The sample table contains 95,000 to 130,000 clones; only one count was recorded for over 65% of them. The ten largest clones add up to over 2% of the sample.

The material sequenced was peripheral blood. The TCR comes from a man aged 25 to 45 with acute or convalescent COVID-19. The chain is encoded by TRBV6-5 joined to TRBJ2-1; a tentative D call is TRBD2 (6 bases match). The CDR3 loop reads CASSYYPRDSYNEQFF. The bases are TGTGCCAGCAGTTATTATCCGCGGGACTCCTACAATGAGCAGTTCTTC.